This T cell receptor (beta chain) was sequenced for a study of response to subunit inactivated influenza vaccine. MiXCR, run by TCRdb on the RT-PCR reads, gives a single entry per CDR3 protein. The sample records 500,000 to 600,000 distinct CDR3 sequences, 14% being singletons. This sample comprised PBMCs from blood, obtained 11 to 12 days after vaccination. This TCR was sampled from a middle-aged man who received an inactivated influenza vaccine.

The CDR3 protein is CATGQGLAGFF. CDR3 sequence (DNA): TGTGCCACAGGACAGGGGCTAGCAGGGTTCTTC. The V gene is TRBV10-3, the J gene TRBJ2-1, with TRBD1 matching over 9 bases. This CDR3 contains 11 residues. The ends lost 10 bases at V and 15 bases at J; junction bases unmatched: 10. Germline V CDR1 and CDR2: ENHRY, SYGVKD.